This TCR beta chain is from a study of low-dose radiotherapy and immunotherapy resistance in tumors. Germline V gene sequence: CDR1 DFQATT, CDR2 SNEGSKA (reference sequence). This CDR3 is 16 amino acids long. The time point here: before trial treatment. Covering alpha and beta chains, TRAV- and TRBV-specific primers were used for the first-strand cDNA. The PCR that amplified TCRs ran for roughly 20 cycles, relying on a constant-region primer and a V-primer adapter. TCRdb independently ran MiXCR on the reads; one entry per CDR3 protein. The sample contains tens of thousands of distinct CDR3 sequences, more than 25% of which appear only once. This clonotype was seen ten or more times. A junction boundary mismatches the germline segment, possibly from a read error.

Sequencing was performed on PBMCs, taken before treatment. This clonotype was sampled from a female donor with ovarian cancer. The chain joins TRBV20-1 to TRBJ1-5, with 7 bases identical to TRBD1. The CDR3 nucleotides are TGCAGTGCTGGAGATACAGGGGCGGGTGGCAATCAGCCCCAGCATTTT. Protein: CSAGDTGAGGNQPQHF.